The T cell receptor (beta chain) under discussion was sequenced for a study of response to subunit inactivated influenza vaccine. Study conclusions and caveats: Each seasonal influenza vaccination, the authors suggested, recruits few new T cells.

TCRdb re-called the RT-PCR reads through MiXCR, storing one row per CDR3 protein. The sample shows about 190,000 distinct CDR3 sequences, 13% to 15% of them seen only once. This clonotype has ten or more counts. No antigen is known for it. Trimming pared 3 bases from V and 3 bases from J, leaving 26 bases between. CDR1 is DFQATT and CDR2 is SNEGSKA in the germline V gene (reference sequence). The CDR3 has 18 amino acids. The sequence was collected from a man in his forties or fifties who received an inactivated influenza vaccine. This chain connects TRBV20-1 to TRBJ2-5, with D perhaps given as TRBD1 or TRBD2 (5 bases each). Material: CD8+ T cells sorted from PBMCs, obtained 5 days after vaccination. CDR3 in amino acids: CSARDPGRWQFTEETQYF. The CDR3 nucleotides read TGCAGTGCTAGGGATCCGGGACGCTGGCAATTCACGGAAGAGACCCAGTACTTC.